The 3 T cell receptor beta chains given below trace back to one sample, sequenced in a study of cytomegalovirus exposure and HLA in healthy donors. The PCR ran on 60 Vbeta and 13 Jbeta primers. Some clones are missing from TCRdb's copy, which holds only in-frame ones; the method was immunoSEQ multiplex PCR. Among roughly 250,000 clones listed, 84% were seen once. The sequenced material came from PBMCs. These receptors were collected from a woman in her thirties or forties in good health and CMV-seropositive.

This chain connects TRBV5-1 to TRBJ2-2; D is uncertain. Between the trimmed V and J ends, which lost 0 bases and 8 bases, there was a span of 8 bases. Germline V gene lookup returns CDR1 SGHRS and CDR2 YFSETQ. This CDR3 is built from 13 residues. The chain's CDR3 is CASSLGLSGELFF. The CDR3 nucleotides read TGCGCCAGCAGCTTGGGGCTGTCGGGGGAGCTGTTTTTT.

The rearrangement joins TRBV27 to TRBJ2-5, with a tentative D call TRBD2 (6 bases). The CDR3 runs 20 residues. Per the germline V gene, CDR1 is MNHEY and CDR2 is SMNVEV (reference sequence). V was trimmed by 7 bases and J by 5 bases, leaving 35 bases between them. The CDR3, as DNA: TGTGCCAGCATTAATCCGTCCTTTATCCCGAAAAGCAGTGGGGGGGAGACCCAGTACTTC. Protein product: CASINPSFIPKSSGGETQYF.

The rearrangement joins TRBV5-1 to TRBJ2-7, with 10 positions matching TRBD2. The V gene end was trimmed by 4 bases and the J gene end by 11 bases; junction bases not matched to a gene: 15. Germline V gives CDR1 SGHRS, CDR2 YFSETQ. This CDR3 region has 15 residues. As DNA, the CDR3 is TGCGCCAGCAGCGGGGCTAGCGGGAGTCTTGGGATGAAGTACTTC. Translating it yields CASSGASGSLGMKYF.